The rows below give T cell receptor beta chains drawn from one sample of a study of OX40 agonist ivuxolimab in advanced cancers. Some clones are missing from TCRdb's copy, which holds only in-frame ones; the method was immunoSEQ multiplex PCR. The profile shows about 69,000 clones, approximately 84% of them singletons. The source material was CD4+ or CD8+ T cells sorted from blood, sampled in a trial of the OX40 agonist ivuxolimab. Receptor source: an adult with an advanced solid tumor such as melanoma, head and neck, liver or kidney cancer. Both conserved end residues are part of each CDR3. A D gene is named only where the DNA matches it firmly. A clone size is listed for some rows: how often the clone was seen (once, few, many), or a class if it is expanded.

>TRBJ1-2|TRBD1|13|.|TRBV7-9
CASSHGDSRVDTF
TGTGCCAGCAGCCATGGGGACAGCCGGGTGGACACCTTC
>TRBJ1-4|TRBD1|16|.|TRBV6-1
CASSERTGYINEKLFF
TGTGCCAGCAGTGAAAGGACAGGGTACATTAATGAAAAACTGTTTTTT
>TRBJ2-4|TRBD2|14|.|TRBV4-1
CASSQDGGGNIQYF
TGCGCCAGCAGCCAAGACGGGGGAGGGAACATTCAGTACTTC
>TRBJ1-5|TRBD1|18|.|TRBV30
CAWSNGWGQGYSNQPQHF
TGTGCCTGGAGTAACGGATGGGGACAGGGTTATAGCAATCAGCCCCAGCATTTT
>TRBJ1-1|.|13|once|TRBV7-9
CASSLYGGTEAFF
TGTGCCAGCAGCTTATATGGGGGCACTGAAGCTTTCTTT
>TRBJ2-1|.|11|.|TRBV28
CASSFFRVQFF
TGTGCCAGCAGTTTTTTTCGAGTCCAGTTCTTC
>TRBJ2-1|.|12|.|TRBV5-1
CASSFFLDEQFF
TGCGCCAGCAGCTTCTTCTTGGACGAGCAGTTCTTC
>TRBJ2-1|TRBD2|16|few|TRBV4-1
CASSPLRVAGVNEQFF
TGCGCCAGCAGCCCCCTCCGGGTAGCGGGGGTCAATGAGCAGTTCTTC
>TRBJ2-5|.|12|.|TRBV9
CASSGAGETQYF
TGTGCCAGCAGCGGGGCGGGGGAGACCCAGTACTTC
>TRBJ2-3|TRBD2|17|once|TRBV15
CATSRTSGGGGTDTQYF
TGTGCCACCAGCAGGACTAGCGGGGGTGGGGGCACAGATACGCAGTATTTT
>TRBJ1-2|.|14|.|TRBV27
CASSFMGQNYGYTF
TGTGCCAGCAGTTTTATGGGACAAAACTATGGCTACACCTTC
>TRBJ1-4|TRBD1|15|.|TRBV5-1
CASSLEGQNNEKLFF
TGCGCCAGCAGCTTGGAGGGACAGAATAATGAAAAACTGTTTTTT
>TRBJ2-3|.|15|.|TRBV2
CASSEDRDVTDTQYF
TGTGCCAGCAGTGAGGATCGGGACGTCACAGATACGCAGTATTTT
>TRBJ1-2|.|11|.|TRBV20-1
CSASAAGGYTF
TGCAGTGCCTCGGCCGCAGGTGGCTACACCTTC
>TRBJ1-1|.|14|.|TRBV28
CASSLKVVNTEAFF
TGTGCCAGCAGTTTAAAGGTCGTGAACACTGAAGCTTTCTTT
>TRBJ2-2|.|15|.|TRBV18
CASSPRQGDAGELFF
TGTGCCAGCTCACCACGGCAGGGAGATGCCGGGGAGCTGTTTTTT
>TRBJ1-5|TRBD1|16|.|TRBV5-6
CASSQGTENSNQPQHF
TGCGCCAGCAGCCAGGGGACAGAAAATAGCAATCAGCCCCAGCATTTT
>TRBJ1-5|.|15|.|TRBV19
CASSKGGAGNQPQHF
TGTGCCAGTAGTAAGGGGGGCGCGGGCAATCAGCCCCAGCATTTT
>TRBJ2-1|TRBD2|16|.|TRBV4-1
CASSQGSAGAYNEQFF
TGCGCCAGCAGCCAAGGGTCAGCGGGGGCCTACAATGAGCAGTTCTTC
>TRBJ2-7|TRBD2|15|.|TRBV5-1
CASSLGGGRTYEQYF
TGCGCCAGCAGCTTGGGGGGAGGGCGGACCTACGAGCAGTACTTC
>TRBJ1-6|.|15|few|TRBV28
CASSLAGAGNSPLHF
TGTGCCAGCAGTTTAGCGGGCGCGGGGAATTCACCCCTCCACTTT
>TRBJ2-3|.|15|.|TRBV11-2
CASSPQGRDTDTQYF
TGTGCCAGCAGCCCACAGGGGCGGGACACAGATACGCAGTATTTT